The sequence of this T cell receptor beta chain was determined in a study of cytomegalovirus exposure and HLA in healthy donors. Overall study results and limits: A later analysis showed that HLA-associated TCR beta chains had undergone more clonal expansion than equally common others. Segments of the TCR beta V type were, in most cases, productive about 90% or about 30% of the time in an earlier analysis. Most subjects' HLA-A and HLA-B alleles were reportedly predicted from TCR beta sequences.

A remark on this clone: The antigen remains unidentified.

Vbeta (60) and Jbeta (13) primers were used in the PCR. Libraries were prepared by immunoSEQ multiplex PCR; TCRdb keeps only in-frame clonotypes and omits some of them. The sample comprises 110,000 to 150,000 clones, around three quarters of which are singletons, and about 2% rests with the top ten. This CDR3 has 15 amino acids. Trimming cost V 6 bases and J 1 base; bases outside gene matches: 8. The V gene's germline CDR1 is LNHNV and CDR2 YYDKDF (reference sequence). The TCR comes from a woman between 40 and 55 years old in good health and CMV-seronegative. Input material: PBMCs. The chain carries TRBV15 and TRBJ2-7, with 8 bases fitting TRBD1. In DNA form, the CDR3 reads TGTGCCACCAGGACTGCCGGACAGGGTTCCTACGAGCAGTACTTC. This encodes CATRTAGQGSYEQYF. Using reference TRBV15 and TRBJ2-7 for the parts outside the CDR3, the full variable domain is DAMVIQNPRYQVTQFGKPVTLSCSQTLNHNVMYWYQQKSSQAPKLLFHYYDKDFNNEADTPDNFQSRRPNTSFCFLDIRSPGLGDTAMYLCATRTAGQGSYEQYFGPGTRLTVT.